The rows below give T cell receptor beta chains drawn from one sample of a study of blood T cell repertoires in COVID-19. Profiled with immunoSEQ multiplex PCR; TCRdb holds only in-frame clones, not every one. Here the sample spans about 250,000 clones, roughly 84% being singletons. The sequenced material came from PBMCs or T cells enriched from blood (not recorded which). Source of these receptors: a woman aged 45-59 years who had been exposed to COVID-19. CDR3s include the opening cysteine and the closing phenylalanine or tryptophan. D genes are given only for firm matches. Clone size is shown for a subset of rows, as once, few, many or a class of expanded clone.

>NA|TRBJ2-2|TRBV5-6|NA
TGTGCCAGCAGCTTGGAAATCACGGGTTCGACCACCGGGGAGCTGTTTTTT
CASSLEITGSTTGELFF
>TRBD2|TRBJ2-1|TRBV5-1|NA
TGCGCCAGCAGCTTGGAGGTGGCGGGGGGTTACAATGAGCAGTTCTTC
CASSLEVAGGYNEQFF
>NA|TRBJ2-6|TRBV21-1|once
TGTGCCAGCAGCAAAGTAGGGACTAGCGGATTCAACGTCCTGACTTTC
CASSKVGTSGFNVLTF
>NA|TRBJ2-3|TRBV9|NA
TGTGCCAGCAGCGTAGGCCAAGGGGAGGGCACAGATACGCAGTATTTT
CASSVGQGEGTDTQYF
>NA|TRBJ1-3|TRBV13|NA
TGTGCCAGCAGCTTAGGCATGCCAGGCTCTGGAAACACCATATATTTT
CASSLGMPGSGNTIYF
>NA|TRBJ1-2|TRBV21-1|once
TGTGCCATCCTAGGGGGCCCCACAGGGAGGACCCACTATGGCTACACCTTC
CAILGGPTGRTHYGYTF
>NA|TRBJ2-7|TRBV7-2|NA
TGTGCCAGCAGCTCAAGCCCCCAGGCCTCTGGTGAGCAGTACTTC
CASSSSPQASGEQYF
>NA|TRBJ1-1|TRBV27|NA
TGTGCCAGCAGTTTATCCATATGGACAGTTGAAGCTTTCTTT
CASSLSIWTVEAFF
>NA|TRBJ1-2|TRBV28|NA
TGTGCCAGCAGTTCAGGGGCCGGTGTGGGCTACACCTTC
CASSSGAGVGYTF
>NA|TRBJ2-7|TRBV27|NA
TGTGCCAGCGGGGCCTTACAGGGTAGCGAGCAGTACTTC
CASGALQGSEQYF
>TRBD1|TRBJ1-1|TRBV11-2|NA
TGTGCCAGCAGCTTACGACCACCCGGGACAGGACCGCCTGAAGCTTTCTTT
CASSLRPPGTGPPEAFF
>NA|TRBJ2-7|TRBV13|NA
TGTGCCAGCAGCTTAGGACTGTCTAGGAACGAGCAGTACTTC
CASSLGLSRNEQYF
>NA|TRBJ2-2|TRBV12-1|NA
TGTGCCAGCAGCCACACCGGGGTCGTGGGGGAGCTGTTTTTT
CASSHTGVVGELFF
>TRBD1|TRBJ1-2|TRBV7-2|NA
TGTGCCAGCAGCCCACAGGGGGAGGCGGGAGGCTACACCTTC
CASSPQGEAGGYTF
>NA|TRBJ2-2|TRBV7-9|few
TGTGCCAGCAGCTTAGCTAGCCCGGCGAACACCGGGGAGCTGTTTTTT
CASSLASPANTGELFF
>TRBD2|TRBJ2-1|TRBV5-1|NA
TGCGCCAGCAGCCCTAGCGGGAACTCCTACAATGAGCAGTTCTTC
CASSPSGNSYNEQFF
>TRBD1|TRBJ2-3|TRBV27|NA
TGTGCCATCGGCAGGGGGCGTCCAGATACGCAGTATTTT
CAIGRGRPDTQYF
>NA|TRBJ2-3|TRBV10-1|many
TGCGCCAGCAGTGAGGCGTCAGGGGAAGATACGCAGTATTTT
CASSEASGEDTQYF
>TRBD1|TRBJ2-5|TRBV19|NA
TGTGCCAGTAGTGGAAGACAGGGGACGGGGGAGACCCAGTACTTC
CASSGRQGTGETQYF
>TRBD1|TRBJ1-6|TRBV9|once
TGTGCCAGCAGCGTAGGGTCAGGGGGTCGGAATTCACCCCTCCACTTT
CASSVGSGGRNSPLHF
>NA|TRBJ1-3|TRBV5-4|NA
TGTGCCAGCAGCTCCGACAGGACTGGAAACACCATATATTTT
CASSSDRTGNTIYF
>TRBD1|TRBJ2-3|TRBV6-2/TRBV6-3|NA
TGTGCCAGCAGTGGGGACAGGGTGGATACGCAGTATTTT
CASSGDRVDTQYF
>NA|TRBJ1-5|TRBV24-1|once
TGTGCCACCAGTGACAGATCTGTCAATCAGCCCCAGCATTTT
CATSDRSVNQPQHF
>TRBD1|TRBJ1-2|TRBV19|once
TGTGCCAGTAGCCGGACAGGGATCTATGGCTACACCTTC
CASSRTGIYGYTF
>TRBD2|TRBJ2-1|TRBV5-4|NA
TGTGCCAGCAGCTTGGGTCCTCTAGCGGACCGGGTCTTC
CASSLGPLADRVF
>NA|TRBJ1-2|TRBV7-9|NA
TGTGCCAGCAGCTTGACAGATTTCTATGGCTACACCTTC
CASSLTDFYGYTF
>NA|TRBJ1-2|TRBV11-2|NA
TGTGCCAGCACACACGGCGGGTATGGCTACACCTTC
CASTHGGYGYTF
>NA|TRBJ1-6|TRBV5-1|NA
TGCGCCAGCAGCTTGGGTGGCCGGGAGCTTCCCCTCCACTTT
CASSLGGRELPLHF
>TRBD1|TRBJ1-4|TRBV19|NA
TGTGCCAGTAGCAGGGACAGGGCGAATGAAAAACTGTTTTTT
CASSRDRANEKLFF
>NA|TRBJ1-2|TRBV18|NA
TGTGCCAGCTCACCATCGGAGGGAATAAGCTATGGCTACACCTTC
CASSPSEGISYGYTF
>TRBD2|TRBJ2-3|TRBV7-2|NA
TGTGCCAGCAGGTTTAGCGGGGTTAGCACAGATACGCAGTATTTT
CASRFSGVSTDTQYF
>NA|TRBJ2-7|TRBV6-5|NA
TGTGCCAGCAGTCGGGAGACAGGGAAGCAGTACTTC
CASSRETGKQYF
>NA|TRBJ1-2|TRBV5-1|NA
TGCGCCAGCAGCTTGGGGGCAGGAGGAGTCGGCGGCTACACCTTC
CASSLGAGGVGGYTF
>TRBD1|TRBJ1-1|TRBV12-3/TRBV12-4|NA
TGTGCCAGCCAGACAGGGTCAGGGACTGAAGCTTTCTTT
CASQTGSGTEAFF
>NA|TRBJ1-1|TRBV20-1|NA
TGCAGTGTTCCGGGGGTCAGGACGGCTTTCTTT
CSVPGVRTAFF
>TRBD2|TRBJ2-3|TRBV7-2|NA
TGTGCCAGCAGCTTAGGAGGGCGGGGGGGCACAGATACGCAGTATTTT
CASSLGGRGGTDTQYF
>TRBD1|TRBJ1-1|TRBV7-9|NA
TGTGCCAGCAGCTATTCAACAGGGGGCACTGAAGCTTTCTTT
CASSYSTGGTEAFF
>TRBD1|TRBJ2-7|TRBV6-5|NA
TGTGCCAGCGGGAGGACAGGGGGCTCCTACGAGCAGTACTTC
CASGRTGGSYEQYF
>TRBD2|TRBJ2-2|TRBV24-1|NA
TGTGCCACCAGTGAGGCCGGGACTAGCGGGGGGGCCTGGACCGGGGAGCTGTTTTTT
CATSEAGTSGGAWTGELFF
>TRBD1|TRBJ1-2|TRBV19|few
TGTGCCAGTACCCCTGACCGGGACAGGGGAAACTATGGCTACACCTTC
CASTPDRDRGNYGYTF
>NA|TRBJ1-1|TRBV19|few
TGTGCCAGTAGTATCCAGGGCAAAATGAACACTGAAGCTTTCTTT
CASSIQGKMNTEAFF
>NA|TRBJ2-1|TRBV28|NA
TGTGCCAGCAGTTTAGTGCGGGATGAGCAGTTCTTC
CASSLVRDEQFF
>NA|TRBJ1-2|TRBV10-1|NA
TGCGCCAGCAGTGGAGTTGAAGAGGACTATGGCTACACCTTC
CASSGVEEDYGYTF